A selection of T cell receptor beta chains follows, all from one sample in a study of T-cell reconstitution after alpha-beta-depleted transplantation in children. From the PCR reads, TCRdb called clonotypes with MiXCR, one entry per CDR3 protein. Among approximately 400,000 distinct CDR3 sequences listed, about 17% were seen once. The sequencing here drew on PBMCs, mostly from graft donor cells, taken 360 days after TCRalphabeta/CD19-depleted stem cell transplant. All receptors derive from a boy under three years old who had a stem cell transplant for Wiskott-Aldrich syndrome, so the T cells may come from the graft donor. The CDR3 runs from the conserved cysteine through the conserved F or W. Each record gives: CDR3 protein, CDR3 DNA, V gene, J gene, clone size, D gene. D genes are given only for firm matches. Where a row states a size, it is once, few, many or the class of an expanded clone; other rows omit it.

CDR3 protein: CSARDPRASGNTIYF
CDR3 DNA: TGCAGTGCTAGAGACCCGAGGGCATCTGGAAACACCATATATTTT
V gene: TRBV20-1
J gene: TRBJ1-3
clone size: few
D gene: -

CDR3 protein: CASSQGEVPDTQYF
CDR3 DNA: TGTGCCAGCAGTCAAGGGGAAGTGCCAGATACGCAGTATTTT
V gene: TRBV12-3/TRBV12-4
J gene: TRBJ2-3
clone size: few
D gene: -

CDR3 protein: CASSQDLRGAGNEQYF
CDR3 DNA: TGTGCCAGCAGCCAAGATCTGCGCGGGGCGGGGAACGAGCAGTACTTC
V gene: TRBV3-1
J gene: TRBJ2-7
clone size: -
D gene: -

CDR3 protein: CASRSQDREQETQYF
CDR3 DNA: TGTGCCAGCAGGTCTCAGGACAGGGAACAAGAGACCCAGTACTTC
V gene: TRBV6-2/TRBV6-3
J gene: TRBJ2-5
clone size: -
D gene: TRBD1

CDR3 protein: CASSGGQGASEQYF
CDR3 DNA: TGCGCCAGCAGCGGGGGACAGGGGGCGAGCGAGCAGTACTTC
V gene: TRBV5-1
J gene: TRBJ2-7
clone size: few
D gene: TRBD1

CDR3 protein: CASSLVGSHTGELFF
CDR3 DNA: TGTGCCAGCAGCTTAGTTGGGTCTCACACCGGGGAGCTGTTTTTT
V gene: TRBV11-2
J gene: TRBJ2-2
clone size: -
D gene: -

CDR3 protein: CASSYLGTGSTGELFF
CDR3 DNA: TGTGCCAGCAGTTATCTCGGGACAGGGTCCACCGGGGAGCTGTTTTTT
V gene: TRBV6-5
J gene: TRBJ2-2
clone size: many
D gene: TRBD1

CDR3 protein: CSVVGGYGYTF
CDR3 DNA: TGCAGCGTTGTCGGCGGCTATGGCTACACCTTC
V gene: TRBV29-1
J gene: TRBJ1-2
clone size: -
D gene: -

CDR3 protein: CASSEGLNRGLGLAREQFF
CDR3 DNA: TGTGCCAGCAGTGAAGGCCTGAACAGGGGGCTGGGGTTGGCCCGTGAGCAGTTCTTC
V gene: TRBV6-1
J gene: TRBJ2-1
clone size: few
D gene: TRBD1

CDR3 protein: CASDGIRMNTEAFF
CDR3 DNA: TGTGCCAGCGACGGTATCAGGATGAACACTGAAGCTTTCTTT
V gene: TRBV2
J gene: TRBJ1-1
clone size: few
D gene: -

CDR3 protein: CASSRRLAVPNNEQFF
CDR3 DNA: TGCGCCAGCAGCCGTCGACTAGCGGTCCCTAACAATGAGCAGTTCTTC
V gene: TRBV4-1
J gene: TRBJ2-1
clone size: many
D gene: TRBD2

CDR3 protein: CASSGGLETQYF
CDR3 DNA: TGTGCCAGCAGTGGGGGATTGGAGACCCAGTACTTC
V gene: TRBV25-1
J gene: TRBJ2-5
clone size: few
D gene: -

CDR3 protein: CSATQTGTGELFF
CDR3 DNA: TGCAGTGCTACTCAGACAGGGACCGGGGAGCTGTTTTTT
V gene: TRBV20-1
J gene: TRBJ2-2
clone size: -
D gene: TRBD1

CDR3 protein: CASSPAQENYEQYF
CDR3 DNA: TGTGCCAGCTCACCCGCACAGGAGAATTACGAGCAGTACTTC
V gene: TRBV18
J gene: TRBJ2-7
clone size: few
D gene: -

CDR3 protein: CASSVGELQYF
CDR3 DNA: TGTGCCAGCAGTGTGGGGGAGTTGCAGTACTTC
V gene: TRBV12-3/TRBV12-4
J gene: TRBJ2-7
clone size: few
D gene: -

CDR3 protein: CASSHTSLAKYEQYF
CDR3 DNA: TGTGCCAGCAGCCATACCTCCTTAGCTAAGTACGAGCAGTACTTC
V gene: TRBV3-1
J gene: TRBJ2-7
clone size: -
D gene: -

CDR3 protein: CASSLGASWNYEQYF
CDR3 DNA: TGTGCCAGCAGCCTCGGGGCTAGCTGGAACTACGAGCAGTACTTC
V gene: TRBV7-6
J gene: TRBJ2-7
clone size: -
D gene: -

CDR3 protein: CASSVRGFSYNEQFF
CDR3 DNA: TGTGCCAGCAGTGTACGCGGCTTCTCCTACAATGAGCAGTTCTTC
V gene: TRBV12-3/TRBV12-4
J gene: TRBJ2-1
clone size: few
D gene: -

CDR3 protein: CASSQDYGGWNTGELFF
CDR3 DNA: TGCGCCAGCAGCCAAGATTACGGGGGGTGGAACACCGGGGAGCTGTTTTTT
V gene: TRBV4-1
J gene: TRBJ2-2
clone size: -
D gene: TRBD2

CDR3 protein: CASSEGPYRYGYTF
CDR3 DNA: TGTGCCAGCAGTGAAGGTCCATATCGCTATGGCTACACCTTC
V gene: TRBV6-1
J gene: TRBJ1-2
clone size: -
D gene: -

CDR3 protein: CASSLVGGDNTEAFF
CDR3 DNA: TGCGCCAGCAGCTTGGTGGGGGGAGACAACACTGAAGCTTTCTTT
V gene: TRBV5-1
J gene: TRBJ1-1
clone size: few
D gene: -

CDR3 protein: CASSPTSGGINEQFF
CDR3 DNA: TGCGCCAGCAGCCCGACTAGCGGGGGGATTAATGAGCAGTTCTTC
V gene: TRBV5-1
J gene: TRBJ2-1
clone size: few
D gene: TRBD2

CDR3 protein: CASSLSRGTEAFF
CDR3 DNA: TGTGCCAGCAGTTTAAGCAGGGGAACTGAAGCTTTCTTT
V gene: TRBV12-3/TRBV12-4
J gene: TRBJ1-1
clone size: many
D gene: -

CDR3 protein: CAISAGHPYGYTF
CDR3 DNA: TGTGCCATCAGTGCGGGACACCCCTATGGCTACACCTTC
V gene: TRBV10-3
J gene: TRBJ1-2
clone size: many
D gene: -

CDR3 protein: CASSDYRDRGGYTF
CDR3 DNA: TGTGCCAGTAGTGACTACCGGGACAGGGGTGGCTACACCTTC
V gene: TRBV19
J gene: TRBJ1-2
clone size: few
D gene: TRBD1

CDR3 protein: CSASDRSSGANVLTF
CDR3 DNA: TGCAGTGCTAGTGACAGGAGCTCTGGGGCCAACGTCCTGACTTTC
V gene: TRBV20-1
J gene: TRBJ2-6
clone size: -
D gene: -

CDR3 protein: CASSLFTGYEQYF
CDR3 DNA: TGTGCCAGCAGCTTATTTACGGGTTACGAGCAGTACTTC
V gene: TRBV7-9
J gene: TRBJ2-7
clone size: few
D gene: -

CDR3 protein: CASSVRPGTTYEQYF
CDR3 DNA: TGTGCCAGCAGCGTAAGACCGGGGACCACCTACGAGCAGTACTTC
V gene: TRBV9
J gene: TRBJ2-7
clone size: few
D gene: -

CDR3 protein: CSARETPLTQYF
CDR3 DNA: TGCAGTGCTAGAGAGACCCCTCTGACGCAGTATTTT
V gene: TRBV20-1
J gene: TRBJ2-3
clone size: few
D gene: -

CDR3 protein: CASSFISYNEQFF
CDR3 DNA: TGTGCCAGCAGTTTTATCTCCTACAATGAGCAGTTCTTC
V gene: TRBV12-3/TRBV12-4
J gene: TRBJ2-1
clone size: -
D gene: -

CDR3 protein: CSARSGNSYEQYF
CDR3 DNA: TGCAGTGCTAGATCAGGGAACTCCTACGAGCAGTACTTC
V gene: TRBV20-1
J gene: TRBJ2-7
clone size: few
D gene: -

CDR3 protein: CASSYSVADTQYF
CDR3 DNA: TGTGCCAGCAGTTATTCGGTCGCAGATACGCAGTATTTT
V gene: TRBV6-5
J gene: TRBJ2-3
clone size: few
D gene: -

CDR3 protein: CASRQGRRYQETQYF
CDR3 DNA: TGTGCCAGCAGACAGGGTCGGAGGTACCAAGAGACCCAGTACTTC
V gene: TRBV6-1
J gene: TRBJ2-5
clone size: few
D gene: -

CDR3 protein: CSARDLQFF
CDR3 DNA: TGCAGCGCCAGAGATCTACAGTTCTTC
V gene: TRBV29-1
J gene: TRBJ2-1
clone size: few
D gene: -

CDR3 protein: CATSRIGGYEQYF
CDR3 DNA: TGTGCCACCAGCAGAATCGGCGGATACGAGCAGTACTTC
V gene: TRBV15
J gene: TRBJ2-7
clone size: few
D gene: -

CDR3 protein: CASSLGPSYNEQFF
CDR3 DNA: TGTGCCAGCAGTCTCGGACCTTCCTACAATGAGCAGTTCTTC
V gene: TRBV2
J gene: TRBJ2-1
clone size: many
D gene: -

CDR3 protein: CASRFDRGERNEKLFF
CDR3 DNA: TGTGCCAGCAGGTTCGACCGGGGCGAACGGAATGAAAAACTGTTTTTT
V gene: TRBV5-6
J gene: TRBJ1-4
clone size: few
D gene: -

CDR3 protein: CASSLSGTSGLNEQFF
CDR3 DNA: TGTGCCAGCAGCTTATCCGGGACTAGCGGGCTTAATGAGCAGTTCTTC
V gene: TRBV7-6
J gene: TRBJ2-1
clone size: -
D gene: TRBD2

CDR3 protein: CASSFGIRGGTGELFF
CDR3 DNA: TGCGCCAGCAGCTTCGGCATCAGGGGGGGCACCGGGGAGCTGTTTTTT
V gene: TRBV5-1
J gene: TRBJ2-2
clone size: -
D gene: -